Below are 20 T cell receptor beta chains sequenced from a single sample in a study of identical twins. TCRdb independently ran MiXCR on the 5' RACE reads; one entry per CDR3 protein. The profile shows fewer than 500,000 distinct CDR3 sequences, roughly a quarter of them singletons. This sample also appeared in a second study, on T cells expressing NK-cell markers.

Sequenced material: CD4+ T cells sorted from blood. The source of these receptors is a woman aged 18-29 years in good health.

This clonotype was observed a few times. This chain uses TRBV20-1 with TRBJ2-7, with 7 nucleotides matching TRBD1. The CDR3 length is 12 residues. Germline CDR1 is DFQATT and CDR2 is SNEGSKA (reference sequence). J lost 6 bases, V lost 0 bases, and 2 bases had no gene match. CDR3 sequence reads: CSARDQGVEQYF. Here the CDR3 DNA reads TGCAGTGCTAGAGATCAGGGGGTCGAGCAGTACTTC.

CDR3 DNA: TGCAGTGCGTTCACTGGAGCCCTTTATAATTCACCCCTCCACTTT. It is translated as CSAFTGALYNSPLHF. This chain links TRBV20-1 with TRBJ1-6; D remains ambiguous. Looked up from germline, CDR1 is DFQATT and CDR2 is SNEGSKA (reference sequence). V dropped 6 bases and J dropped 4 bases, with 16 bases sitting between them. The CDR3 is made up of 15 amino acids.

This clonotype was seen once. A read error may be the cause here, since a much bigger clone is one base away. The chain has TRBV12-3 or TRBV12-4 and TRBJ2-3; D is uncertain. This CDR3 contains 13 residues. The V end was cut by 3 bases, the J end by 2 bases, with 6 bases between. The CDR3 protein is CASSFLVTDTQYF. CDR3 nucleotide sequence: TGTGCCAGCAGTTTTTTGGTCACAGATACGCAGTATTTT.

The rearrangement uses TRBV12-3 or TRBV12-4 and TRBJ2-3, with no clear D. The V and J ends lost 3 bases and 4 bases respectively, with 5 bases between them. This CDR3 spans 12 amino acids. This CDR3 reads CASSFVSDTQYF. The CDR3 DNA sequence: TGTGCCAGCAGTTTCGTCTCAGATACGCAGTATTTT.

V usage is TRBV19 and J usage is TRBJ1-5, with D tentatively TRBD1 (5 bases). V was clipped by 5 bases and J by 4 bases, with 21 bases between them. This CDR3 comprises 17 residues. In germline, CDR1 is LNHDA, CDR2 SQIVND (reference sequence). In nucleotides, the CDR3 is TGTGCCAGTAGTCTCCGAACCTTAGACAGAGAAAATCAGCCCCAGCATTTT. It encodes CASSLRTLDRENQPQHF.

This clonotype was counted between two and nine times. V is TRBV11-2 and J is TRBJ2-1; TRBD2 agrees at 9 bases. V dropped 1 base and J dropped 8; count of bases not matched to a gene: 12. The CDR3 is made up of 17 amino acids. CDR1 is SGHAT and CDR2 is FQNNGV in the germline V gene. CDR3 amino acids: CASSLGAASGMVDEQFF. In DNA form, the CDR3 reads TGTGCCAGCAGCTTAGGGGCGGCTAGCGGGATGGTGGATGAGCAGTTCTTC.

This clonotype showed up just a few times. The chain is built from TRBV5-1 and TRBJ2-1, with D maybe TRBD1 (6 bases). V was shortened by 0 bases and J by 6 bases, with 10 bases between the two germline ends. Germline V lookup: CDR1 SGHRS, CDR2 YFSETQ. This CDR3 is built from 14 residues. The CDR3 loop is CASSLEIRGNEQFF. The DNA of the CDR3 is TGCGCCAGCAGCTTGGAGATCAGGGGCAATGAGCAGTTCTTC.

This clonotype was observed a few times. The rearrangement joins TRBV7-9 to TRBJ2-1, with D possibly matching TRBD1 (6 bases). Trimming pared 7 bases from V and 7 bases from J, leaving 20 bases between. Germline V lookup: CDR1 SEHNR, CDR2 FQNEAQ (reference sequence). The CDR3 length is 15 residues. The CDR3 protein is CASIFFSGALNEQFF. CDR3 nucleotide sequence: TGTGCCAGCATCTTTTTCTCAGGGGCCCTTAATGAGCAGTTCTTC.

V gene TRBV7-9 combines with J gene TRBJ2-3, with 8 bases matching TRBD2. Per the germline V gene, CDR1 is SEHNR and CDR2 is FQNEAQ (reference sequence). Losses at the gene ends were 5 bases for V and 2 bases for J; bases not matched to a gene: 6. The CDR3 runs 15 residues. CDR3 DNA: TGTGCCAGCAGCCGGGGGGGACTAGACACAGATACGCAGTATTTT. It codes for CASSRGGLDTDTQYF.

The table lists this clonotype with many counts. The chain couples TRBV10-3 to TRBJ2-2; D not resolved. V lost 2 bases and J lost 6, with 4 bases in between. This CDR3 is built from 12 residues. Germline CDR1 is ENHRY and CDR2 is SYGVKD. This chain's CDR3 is CAISEGAGELFF. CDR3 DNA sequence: TGTGCCATCAGTGAGGGAGCCGGGGAGCTGTTTTTT.

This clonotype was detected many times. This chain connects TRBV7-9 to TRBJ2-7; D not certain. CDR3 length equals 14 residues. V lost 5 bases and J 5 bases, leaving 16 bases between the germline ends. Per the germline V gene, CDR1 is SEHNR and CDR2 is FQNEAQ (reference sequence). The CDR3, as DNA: TGTGCCAGCAGCCCCGTAACCTATTTGGACGAGCAGTACTTC. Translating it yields CASSPVTYLDEQYF.

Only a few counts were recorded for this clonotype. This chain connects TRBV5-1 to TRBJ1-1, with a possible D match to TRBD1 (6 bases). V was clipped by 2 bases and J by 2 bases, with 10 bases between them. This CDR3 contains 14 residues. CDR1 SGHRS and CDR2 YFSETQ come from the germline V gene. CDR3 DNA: TGCGCCAGCAGCTTACGGACAGTTAACACTGAAGCTTTCTTT. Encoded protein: CASSLRTVNTEAFF.

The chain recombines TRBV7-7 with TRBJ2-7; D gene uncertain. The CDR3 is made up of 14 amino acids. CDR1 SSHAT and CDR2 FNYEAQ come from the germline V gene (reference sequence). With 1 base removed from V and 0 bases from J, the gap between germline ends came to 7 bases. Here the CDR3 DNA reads TGTGCCAGCAGCTTAGATCAGACCTCCTACGAGCAGTACTTC. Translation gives CASSLDQTSYEQYF.

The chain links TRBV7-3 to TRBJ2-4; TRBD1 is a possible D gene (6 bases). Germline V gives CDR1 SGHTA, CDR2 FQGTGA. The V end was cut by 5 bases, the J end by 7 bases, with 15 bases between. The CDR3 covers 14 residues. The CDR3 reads CASSPTGQRNIQYF. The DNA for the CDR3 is TGTGCCAGCAGCCCAACCGGACAGAGGAACATTCAGTACTTC.

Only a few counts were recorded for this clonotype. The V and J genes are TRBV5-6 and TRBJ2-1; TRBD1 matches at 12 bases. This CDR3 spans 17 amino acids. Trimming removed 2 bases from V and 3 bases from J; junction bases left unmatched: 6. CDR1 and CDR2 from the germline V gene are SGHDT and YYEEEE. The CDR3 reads CASSFGTGGEDYNEQFF. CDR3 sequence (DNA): TGTGCCAGCAGCTTCGGGACAGGGGGCGAGGACTACAATGAGCAGTTCTTC.

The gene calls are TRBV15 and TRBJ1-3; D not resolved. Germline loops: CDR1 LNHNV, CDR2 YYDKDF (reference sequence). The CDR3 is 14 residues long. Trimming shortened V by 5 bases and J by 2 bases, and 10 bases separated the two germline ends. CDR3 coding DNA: TGTGCCACCAGCGCCAAAACTACTGGAAACACCATATATTTT. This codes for CATSAKTTGNTIYF.

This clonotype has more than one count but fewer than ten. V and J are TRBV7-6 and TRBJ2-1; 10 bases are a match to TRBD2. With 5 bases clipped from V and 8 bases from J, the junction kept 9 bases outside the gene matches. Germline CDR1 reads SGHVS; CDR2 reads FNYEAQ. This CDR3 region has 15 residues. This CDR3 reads CASSVLAGVIDEQFF. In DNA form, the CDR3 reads TGTGCCAGCAGCGTGCTAGCGGGAGTTATCGATGAGCAGTTCTTC.

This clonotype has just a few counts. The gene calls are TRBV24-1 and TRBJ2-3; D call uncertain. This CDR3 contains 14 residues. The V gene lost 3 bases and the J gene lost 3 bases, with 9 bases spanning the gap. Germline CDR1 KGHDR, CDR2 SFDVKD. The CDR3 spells CATSDPATTDTQYF. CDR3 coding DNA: TGTGCCACCAGTGATCCGGCGACTACAGATACGCAGTATTTT.

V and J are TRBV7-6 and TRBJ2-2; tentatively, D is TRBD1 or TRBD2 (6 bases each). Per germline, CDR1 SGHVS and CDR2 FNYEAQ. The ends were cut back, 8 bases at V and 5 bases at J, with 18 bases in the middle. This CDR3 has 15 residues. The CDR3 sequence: CASAPGGGRTGELFF. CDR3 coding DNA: TGTGCCAGCGCCCCAGGAGGGGGTCGAACCGGGGAGCTGTTTTTT.

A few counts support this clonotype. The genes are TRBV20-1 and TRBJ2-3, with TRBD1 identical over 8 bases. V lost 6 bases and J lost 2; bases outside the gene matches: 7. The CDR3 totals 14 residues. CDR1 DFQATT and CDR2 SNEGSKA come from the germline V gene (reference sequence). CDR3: CSAPQGAPTDTQYF. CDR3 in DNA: TGCAGTGCCCCCCAGGGGGCCCCCACAGATACGCAGTATTTT.